These 15 T cell receptor beta chains came from one sample sequenced in a study of cytomegalovirus exposure and HLA in healthy donors (dated by TCRdb to 2015 to 2018). Receptor amplification or capture employed the immunoSEQ multiplex PCR assay. TCRdb re-hosts the immuneACCESS table, in-frame sequences only. Its copies lack some clones; in the studies checked, an unresolved V gene accounts for under half of them, and the cause for the rest is not known. The sample table lists fewer than 150,000 clones, 88% of them with a count of one. The ten largest clones add up to around 4.5% of the sample. Sequencing input: PBMCs. These receptors originate from a man in his late teens or twenties in good health and CMV-seropositive.

The chain combines TRBV7-2 with TRBJ1-5, with D uncertain. Looked up from germline, CDR1 is SGHTA and CDR2 is FQGNSA. The CDR3 sequence is 15 residues long. Trimming removed 1 base from V and 6 bases from J, with 13 bases in between. CDR3 amino acids: CASSLVAGNSQPQHF. As DNA, the CDR3 is TGTGCCAGCAGCTTAGTTGCGGGGAACAGTCAGCCCCAGCATTTT.

The chain is built from TRBV28 and TRBJ2-7; 8 bases agree with TRBD2. The CDR3 covers 16 residues. Germline CDR1 reads MDHEN; CDR2 reads SYDVKM. Trimming took 3 bases from V and 2 from J; bases not matched to a gene: 9. The CDR3 DNA sequence: TGTGCCAGCAGTTTCCCCCGGGGGGGAGCCGCCTACGAGCAGTACTTC. Residues: CASSFPRGGAAYEQYF.

Here the CDR3 DNA reads TGTGCCAGCAGTTACAGGATTTCAGGTGGAGCTTTCTTT. As protein: CASSYRISGGAFF. The rearrangement joins TRBV7-2 to TRBJ1-1, with a tentative D call TRBD1 (5 bases). In germline, CDR1 is SGHTA, CDR2 FQGNSA. Trimming took 6 bases from V and 10 from J, leaving 18 bases between them. This CDR3 spans 13 amino acids.

The gene calls are TRBV7-2 and TRBJ2-3, with TRBD1 identical over 8 bases. The CDR3 runs to 14 residues. Trimming cost V 3 bases and J 3 bases; bases outside gene matches: 2. The germline V gene encodes CDR1 SGHTA and CDR2 FQGNSA. CDR3 nucleotides: TGTGCCAGCAGCTTGGACAGGGCTACAGATACGCAGTATTTT. Translation gives CASSLDRATDTQYF.

This sequence joins TRBV6-5 and TRBJ2-7, with 8 bases fitting TRBD2. The CDR3 extends over 15 amino acids. Germline loops: CDR1 MNHEY, CDR2 SVGAGI. V gave up 6 bases and J gave up 0 bases; unmatched junction bases: 7. The CDR3 DNA follows: TGTGCCAGCAGCCTCCGGGGGGGTAGCTCCTACGAGCAGTACTTC. Protein product: CASSLRGGSSYEQYF.

The chain is built from TRBV5-4 and TRBJ2-7, with D possibly TRBD2 on 7 matching bases. The germline V gene has CDR1 SGHNT and CDR2 YYREEE (reference sequence). CDR3 length equals 12 residues. Trimming removed 4 bases at V and 6 bases at J, with 11 bases between. CDR3 nucleotides: TGTGCCAGCAGCCGGGGGGCGGGCGAGCAGTACTTC. It translates to CASSRGAGEQYF.

The chain employs TRBV4-2 and TRBJ2-3; a weak D match, TRBD2 (6 bases). Trimming took 4 bases from V and 6 from J, leaving 11 bases between them. Germline lookup yields CDR1 LGHNA and CDR2 YNFKEQ. The CDR3 spans 13 residues. The CDR3 protein is CASSPGTPDTQYF. The CDR3 DNA reads as TGTGCCAGCAGCCCTGGGACTCCGGATACGCAGTATTTT.

The chain links TRBV5-6 to TRBJ1-6; D remains ambiguous. The CDR3 runs 12 residues. The germline gives CDR1 SGHDT, CDR2 YYEEEE. V was pared by 3 bases and J by 9 bases, with 7 bases between. In nucleotides, the CDR3 is TGTGCCAGCAGCTCGGGAGGTTCACCCCTCCACTTT. Protein sequence: CASSSGGSPLHF. Full variable domain (remainder filled in from reference TRBV5-6 and TRBJ1-6): DAGVTQSPTHLIKTRGQQVTLRCSPKSGHDTVSWYQQALGQGPQFIFQYYEEEERQRGNFPDRFSGHQFPNYSSELNVNALLLGDSALYLCASSSGGSPLHFGNGTRLTVT.

The chain links TRBV7-9 to TRBJ2-5, with D tentatively TRBD1 (5 bases). This CDR3 has 14 residues. The germline V and J ends were trimmed by 3 bases and 1 base, with 9 bases remaining between them. In germline, CDR1 is SEHNR, CDR2 FQNEAQ (reference sequence). The CDR3 nucleotides are TGTGCCAGCAGCTTTTGGGGCCCCCAAGAGACCCAGTACTTC. Translation: CASSFWGPQETQYF. The entire variable domain, with the rest obtained from reference TRBV7-9 and TRBJ2-5, is as follows: DTGVSQNPRHKITKRGQNVTFRCDPISEHNRLYWYRQTLGQGPEFLTYFQNEAQLEKSRLLSDRFSAERPKGSFSTLEIQRTEQGDSAMYLCASSFWGPQETQYFGPGTRLLVL.

This chain joins TRBV7-9 and TRBJ1-1; D remains ambiguous. The CDR3 covers 18 residues. V was trimmed by 5 bases and J by 7 bases, leaving 29 bases between them. Per the germline V gene, CDR1 is SEHNR and CDR2 is FQNEAQ (reference sequence). CDR3 loop: CASSPHFIWGSLVDEAFF. Here the CDR3 DNA reads TGTGCCAGCAGCCCTCACTTTATATGGGGTTCACTAGTGGATGAAGCTTTCTTT.

The J gene is TRBJ1-1, the V gene TRBV19; 8 bases are shared with TRBD1. The germline CDR1 and CDR2 sequences are LNHDA and SQIVND (reference sequence). J lost 8 bases, V lost 5 bases, and 16 bases had no gene match. CDR3 length: 16 residues. The CDR3 sequence is CASSPRTGQETGEAFF. CDR3 DNA: TGTGCCAGTAGTCCCCGTACGGGACAGGAGACTGGAGAAGCTTTCTTT.

The rearrangement links TRBV10-1 to TRBJ2-3; 9 positions agree with TRBD2. Germline CDR1 reads WNHNN; CDR2 reads SYGVQD (reference sequence). V lost 2 bases and J lost 7; bases outside the gene matches: 7. The CDR3 extends over 15 amino acids. CDR3 in amino acids: CASSEGSGGLNTQYF. Here the CDR3 DNA reads TGCGCCAGCAGTGAGGGTAGCGGGGGTTTAAATACGCAGTATTTT.

The chain carries TRBV2 and TRBJ1-4; D is unresolved. V gave up 6 bases and J gave up 8 bases, with 19 bases separating them. From germline, CDR1 is SNHLY and CDR2 FYNNEI. CDR3 size: 15 residues. This CDR3 reads CASSVKTNPSEKLFF. The CDR3 bases are TGTGCCAGCAGCGTCAAAACTAATCCGAGCGAAAAACTGTTTTTT.

CDR3 nucleotides: TGCGCCAGCAGCCGCCAGGGCCCCGATGACACCTACGAGCAGTACTTC. Its protein is CASSRQGPDDTYEQYF. This rearrangement joins TRBV4-1 to TRBJ2-7; D might be TRBD1 (5 bases). The V end lost 4 bases, the J end lost 2 bases, and 18 bases lay between the germline ends. This CDR3 is built from 16 residues. Germline CDR1 reads MGHRA; CDR2 reads YSYEKL.

The rearrangement links TRBV9 to TRBJ2-1; 7 bases fit TRBD2. The CDR3 extends over 18 amino acids. Unmatched junction bases numbered 9, after V lost 0 bases and J lost 0 bases. Germline V gene data show CDR1 as SGDLS and CDR2 as YYNGEE. CDR3 DNA sequence: TGTGCCAGCAGCGTAGAGGCTAGCGGCGCCAGCTCCTACAATGAGCAGTTCTTC. This encodes CASSVEASGASSYNEQFF.